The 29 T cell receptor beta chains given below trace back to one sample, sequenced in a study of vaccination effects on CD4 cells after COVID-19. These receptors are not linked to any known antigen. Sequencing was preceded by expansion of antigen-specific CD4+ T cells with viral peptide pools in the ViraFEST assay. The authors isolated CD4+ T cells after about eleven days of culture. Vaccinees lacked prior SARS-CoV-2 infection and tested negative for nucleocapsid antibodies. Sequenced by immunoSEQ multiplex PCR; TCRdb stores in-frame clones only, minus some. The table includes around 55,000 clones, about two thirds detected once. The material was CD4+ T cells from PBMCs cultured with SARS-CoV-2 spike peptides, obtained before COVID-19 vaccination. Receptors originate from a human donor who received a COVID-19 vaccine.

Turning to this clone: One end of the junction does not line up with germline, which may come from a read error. In nucleotides, the CDR3 is TGTGCCTGCAGGCCTAGCGGGAGGAATTTGTACGAGCAGTACTTC. This encodes CACRPSGRNLYEQYF. The chain employs TRBV28 and TRBJ2-7; 11 bases match TRBD2. This CDR3 comprises 15 residues. Germline loops: CDR1 MDHEN, CDR2 SYDVKM.

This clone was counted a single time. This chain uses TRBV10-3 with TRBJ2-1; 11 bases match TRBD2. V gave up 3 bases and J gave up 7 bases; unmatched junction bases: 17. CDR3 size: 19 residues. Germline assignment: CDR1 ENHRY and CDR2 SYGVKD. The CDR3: CAISEGLAGPFFQLNEQFF. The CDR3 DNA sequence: TGTGCCATCAGTGAAGGACTAGCGGGCCCCTTTTTCCAATTGAATGAGCAGTTCTTC.

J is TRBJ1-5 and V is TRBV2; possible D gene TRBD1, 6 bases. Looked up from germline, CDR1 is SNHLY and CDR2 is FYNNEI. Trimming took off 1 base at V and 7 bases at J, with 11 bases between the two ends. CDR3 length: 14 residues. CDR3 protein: CASSEGQGTQPQHF. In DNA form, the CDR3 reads TGTGCCAGCAGTGAAGGGCAGGGGACCCAGCCCCAGCATTTT.

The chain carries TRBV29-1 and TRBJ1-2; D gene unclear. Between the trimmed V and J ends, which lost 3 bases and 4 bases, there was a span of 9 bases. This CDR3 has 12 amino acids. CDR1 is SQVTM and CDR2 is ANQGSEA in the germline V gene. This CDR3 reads CSVDPSFYGYTF. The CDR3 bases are TGCAGCGTTGATCCCAGCTTCTATGGCTACACCTTC. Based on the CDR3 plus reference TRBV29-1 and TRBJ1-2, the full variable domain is SAVISQKPSRDICQRGTSLTIQCQVDSQVTMMFWYRQQPGQSLTLIATANQGSEATYESGFVIDKFPISRPNLTFSTLTVSNMSPEDSSIYLCSVDPSFYGYTFGSGTRLTVV.

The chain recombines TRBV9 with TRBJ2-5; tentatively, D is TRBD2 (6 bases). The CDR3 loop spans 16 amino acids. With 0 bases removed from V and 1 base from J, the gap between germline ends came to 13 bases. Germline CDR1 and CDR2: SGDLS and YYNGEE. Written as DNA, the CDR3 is TGTGCCAGCAGCGTAGAGCCTAAGGGAGGCCAAGAGACCCAGTACTTC. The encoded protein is CASSVEPKGGQETQYF.

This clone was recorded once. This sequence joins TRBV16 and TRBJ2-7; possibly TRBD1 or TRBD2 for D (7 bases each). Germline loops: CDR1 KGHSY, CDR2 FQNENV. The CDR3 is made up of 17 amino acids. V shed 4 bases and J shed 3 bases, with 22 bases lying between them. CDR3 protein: CASSLPQGGQGSYEQYF. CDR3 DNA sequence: TGTGCCAGCAGCCTCCCTCAGGGGGGGCAGGGCAGCTACGAGCAGTACTTC.

The CDR3 reads CASSQGDRGLYEQYF. CDR3 in DNA: TGCGCCAGCAGCCAAGGGGACAGGGGGTTGTACGAGCAGTACTTC. The rearrangement uses TRBV4-3 and TRBJ2-7; 11 bases match TRBD1. This CDR3 contains 15 residues. Germline V lookup: CDR1 LGHNA, CDR2 YSLEER. V lost 1 base to trimming and J lost 4 bases; unmatched junction nucleotides: 3.

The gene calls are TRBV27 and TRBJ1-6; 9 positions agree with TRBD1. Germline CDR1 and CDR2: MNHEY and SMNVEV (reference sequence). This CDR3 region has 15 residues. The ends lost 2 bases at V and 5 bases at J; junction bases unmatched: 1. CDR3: CASSLRQGDNSPLHF. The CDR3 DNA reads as TGTGCCAGCAGTTTACGACAGGGGGATAATTCACCCCTCCACTTT.

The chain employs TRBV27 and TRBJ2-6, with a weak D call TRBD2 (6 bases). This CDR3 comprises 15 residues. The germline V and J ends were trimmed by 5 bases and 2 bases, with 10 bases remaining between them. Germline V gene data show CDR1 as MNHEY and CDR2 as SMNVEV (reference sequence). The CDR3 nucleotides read TGTGCCAGCAGTCCCCGCGGGGCTGGGGCCAACGTCCTGACTTTC. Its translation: CASSPRGAGANVLTF.

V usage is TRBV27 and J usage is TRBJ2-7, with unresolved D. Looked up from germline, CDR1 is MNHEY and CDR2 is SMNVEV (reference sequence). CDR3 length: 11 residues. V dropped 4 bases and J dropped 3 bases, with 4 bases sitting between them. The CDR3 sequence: CASSSFYEQYF. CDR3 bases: TGTGCCAGCAGTTCGTTCTACGAGCAGTACTTC.

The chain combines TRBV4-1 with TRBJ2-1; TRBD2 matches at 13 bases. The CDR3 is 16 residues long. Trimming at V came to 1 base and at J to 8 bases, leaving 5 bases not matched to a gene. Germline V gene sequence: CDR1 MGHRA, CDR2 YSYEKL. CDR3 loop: CASSQAGLAGRYEQFF. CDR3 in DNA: TGCGCCAGCAGCCAAGCGGGACTAGCGGGGAGGTATGAGCAGTTCTTC.

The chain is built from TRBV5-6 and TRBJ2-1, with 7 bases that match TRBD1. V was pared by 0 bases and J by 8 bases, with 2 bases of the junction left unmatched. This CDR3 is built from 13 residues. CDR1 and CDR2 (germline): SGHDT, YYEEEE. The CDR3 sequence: CASSLGDRDEQFF. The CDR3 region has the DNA TGTGCCAGCAGCTTGGGAGACAGGGATGAGCAGTTCTTC.

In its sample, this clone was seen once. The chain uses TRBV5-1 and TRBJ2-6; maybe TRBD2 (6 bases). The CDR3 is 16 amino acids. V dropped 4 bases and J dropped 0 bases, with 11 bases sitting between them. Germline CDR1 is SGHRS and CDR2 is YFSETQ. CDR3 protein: CASSAGPGSGANVLTF. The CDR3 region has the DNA TGCGCCAGCAGCGCGGGACCAGGCTCTGGGGCCAACGTCCTGACTTTC.

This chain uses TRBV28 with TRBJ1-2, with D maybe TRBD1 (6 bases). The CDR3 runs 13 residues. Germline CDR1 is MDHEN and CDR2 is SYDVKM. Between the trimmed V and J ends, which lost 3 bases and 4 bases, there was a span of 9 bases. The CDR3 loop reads CASSLGRGYGYTF. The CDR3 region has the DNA TGTGCCAGCAGTTTGGGCAGGGGCTATGGCTACACCTTC.

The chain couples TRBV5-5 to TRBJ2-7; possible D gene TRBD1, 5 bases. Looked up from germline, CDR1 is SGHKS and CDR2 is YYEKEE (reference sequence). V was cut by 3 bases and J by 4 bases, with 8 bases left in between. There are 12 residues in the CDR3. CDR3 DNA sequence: TGTGCCAGCAGCTACGACAGTTACGAGCAGTACTTC. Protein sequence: CASSYDSYEQYF.

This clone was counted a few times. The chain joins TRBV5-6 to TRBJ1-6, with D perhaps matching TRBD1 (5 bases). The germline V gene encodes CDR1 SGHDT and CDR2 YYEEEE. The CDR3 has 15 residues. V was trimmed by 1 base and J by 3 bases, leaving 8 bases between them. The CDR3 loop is CASSLPGSYNSPLHF. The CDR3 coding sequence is TGTGCCAGCAGCTTGCCAGGGAGCTATAATTCACCCCTCCACTTT.

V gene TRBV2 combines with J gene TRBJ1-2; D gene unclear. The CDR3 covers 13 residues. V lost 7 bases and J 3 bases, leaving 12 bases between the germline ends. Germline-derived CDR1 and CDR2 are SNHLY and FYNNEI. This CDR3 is CASISDAYYGYTF. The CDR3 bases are TGTGCCAGCATATCAGATGCTTACTATGGCTACACCTTC. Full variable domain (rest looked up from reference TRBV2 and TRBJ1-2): EPEVTQTPSHQVTQMGQEVILRCVPISNHLYFYWYRQILGQKVEFLVSFYNNEISEKSEIFDDQFSVERPDGSNFTLKIRSTKLEDSAMYFCASISDAYYGYTFGSGTRLTVV.

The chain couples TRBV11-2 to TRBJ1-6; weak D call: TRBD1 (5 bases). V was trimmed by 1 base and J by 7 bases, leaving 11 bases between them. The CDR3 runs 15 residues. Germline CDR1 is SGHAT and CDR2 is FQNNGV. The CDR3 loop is CASSLAGTRNSPLHF. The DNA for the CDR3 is TGTGCCAGCAGCTTAGCCGGGACCAGAAATTCACCCCTCCACTTT. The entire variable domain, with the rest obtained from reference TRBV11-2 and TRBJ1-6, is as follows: EAGVAQSPRYKIIEKRQSVAFWCNPISGHATLYWYQQILGQGPKLLIQFQNNGVVDDSQLPKDRFSAERLKGVDSTLKIQPAKLEDSAVYLCASSLAGTRNSPLHFGNGTRLTVT.

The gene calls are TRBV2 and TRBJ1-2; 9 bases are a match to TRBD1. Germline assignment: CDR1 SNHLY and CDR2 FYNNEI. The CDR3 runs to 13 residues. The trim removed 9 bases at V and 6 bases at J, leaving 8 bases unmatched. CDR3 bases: TGTGCCAGTGACAGGGGGAATAGTGATGGCTACACCTTC. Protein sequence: CASDRGNSDGYTF.

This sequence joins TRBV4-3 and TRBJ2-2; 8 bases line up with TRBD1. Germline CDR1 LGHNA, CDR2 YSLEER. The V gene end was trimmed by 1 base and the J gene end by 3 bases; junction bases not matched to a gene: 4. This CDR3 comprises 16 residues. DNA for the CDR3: TGCGCCAGCAGCCAAGCGGCACAGGGGGACACCGGGGAGCTGTTTTTT. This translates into CASSQAAQGDTGELFF.

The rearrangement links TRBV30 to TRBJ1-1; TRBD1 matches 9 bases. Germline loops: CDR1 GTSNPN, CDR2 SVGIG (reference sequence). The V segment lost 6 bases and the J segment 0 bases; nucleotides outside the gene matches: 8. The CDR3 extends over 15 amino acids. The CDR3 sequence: CACGRDRAMNTEAFF. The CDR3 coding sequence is TGTGCCTGTGGGAGGGACAGGGCCATGAACACTGAAGCTTTCTTT.

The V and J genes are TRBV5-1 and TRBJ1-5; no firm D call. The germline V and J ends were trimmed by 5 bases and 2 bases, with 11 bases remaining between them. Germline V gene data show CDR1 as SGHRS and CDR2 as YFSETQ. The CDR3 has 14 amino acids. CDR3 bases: TGCGCCAGCAGATCAGGCAGTGGCAATCAGCCCCAGCATTTT. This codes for CASRSGSGNQPQHF.

The CDR3: CSASFSGGQRTNQPQHF. CDR3 nucleotides: TGCAGTGCTAGTTTTTCAGGAGGGCAGAGGACGAATCAGCCCCAGCATTTT. This chain joins TRBV20-1 and TRBJ1-5; D not certain. The CDR3 spans 17 residues. With 3 bases removed from V and 4 bases from J, the gap between germline ends came to 22 bases. Germline values: CDR1 DFQATT, CDR2 SNEGSKA (reference sequence).

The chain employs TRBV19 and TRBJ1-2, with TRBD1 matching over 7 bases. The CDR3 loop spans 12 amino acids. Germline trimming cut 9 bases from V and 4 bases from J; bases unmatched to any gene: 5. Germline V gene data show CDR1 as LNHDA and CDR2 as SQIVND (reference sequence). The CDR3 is CASLRDSYGYTF. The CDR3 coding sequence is TGTGCCAGCCTCCGGGACAGCTATGGCTACACCTTC.

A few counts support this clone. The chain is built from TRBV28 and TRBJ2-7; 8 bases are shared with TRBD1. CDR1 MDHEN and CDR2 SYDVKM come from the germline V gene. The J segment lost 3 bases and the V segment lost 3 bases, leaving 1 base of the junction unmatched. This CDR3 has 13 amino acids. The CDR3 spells CASSLDRDYEQYF. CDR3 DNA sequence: TGTGCCAGCAGTTTGGACAGGGACTACGAGCAGTACTTC.

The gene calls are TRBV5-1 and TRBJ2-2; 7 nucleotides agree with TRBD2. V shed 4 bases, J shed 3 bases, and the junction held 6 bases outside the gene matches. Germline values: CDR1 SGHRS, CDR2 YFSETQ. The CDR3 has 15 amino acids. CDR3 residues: CASSQGRGDTGELFF. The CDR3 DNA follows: TGCGCCAGCAGCCAAGGACGGGGGGACACCGGGGAGCTGTTTTTT.

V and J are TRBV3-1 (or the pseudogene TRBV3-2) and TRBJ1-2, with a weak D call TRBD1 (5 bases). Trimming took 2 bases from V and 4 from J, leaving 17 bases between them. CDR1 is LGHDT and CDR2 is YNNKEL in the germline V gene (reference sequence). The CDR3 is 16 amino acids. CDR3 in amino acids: CASSQRGTTWGYGYTF. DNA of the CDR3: TGTGCCAGCAGCCAAAGGGGTACAACTTGGGGCTATGGCTACACCTTC.

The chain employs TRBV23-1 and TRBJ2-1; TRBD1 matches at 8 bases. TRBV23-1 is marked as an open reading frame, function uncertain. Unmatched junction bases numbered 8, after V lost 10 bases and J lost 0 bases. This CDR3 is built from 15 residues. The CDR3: CATRGQVTSYNEQFF. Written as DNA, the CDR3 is TGCGCCACTAGGGGACAGGTCACCTCCTACAATGAGCAGTTCTTC.

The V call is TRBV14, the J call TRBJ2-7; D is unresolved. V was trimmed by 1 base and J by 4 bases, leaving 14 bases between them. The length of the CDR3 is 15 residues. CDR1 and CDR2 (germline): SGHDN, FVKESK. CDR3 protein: CASSQGHSKPYEQYF. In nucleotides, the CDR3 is TGTGCCAGCAGCCAAGGACACTCTAAGCCTTACGAGCAGTACTTC.